This T cell receptor (beta chain) derives from a study of T cell responses to AZD1222 COVID-19 vaccine. The method was immunoSEQ multiplex PCR; TCRdb's version includes in-frame clones alone and lacks a portion of them. The table lists about 97,000 clones, roughly 90% of them singletons. This CDR3 comprises 13 residues. V lost 9 bases and J lost 2; bases outside the gene matches: 6. Specimen: peripheral blood, collected on day 0 of AZD1222 vaccination. The receptor comes from an adult in good health. The chain joins TRBV12-3 or TRBV12-4 to TRBJ1-1, with TRBD1 matching 7 bases. The CDR3 DNA sequence: TGTGCCAGTAGACAGGGTTTCAACACTGAAGCTTTCTTT. Translation: CASRQGFNTEAFF.